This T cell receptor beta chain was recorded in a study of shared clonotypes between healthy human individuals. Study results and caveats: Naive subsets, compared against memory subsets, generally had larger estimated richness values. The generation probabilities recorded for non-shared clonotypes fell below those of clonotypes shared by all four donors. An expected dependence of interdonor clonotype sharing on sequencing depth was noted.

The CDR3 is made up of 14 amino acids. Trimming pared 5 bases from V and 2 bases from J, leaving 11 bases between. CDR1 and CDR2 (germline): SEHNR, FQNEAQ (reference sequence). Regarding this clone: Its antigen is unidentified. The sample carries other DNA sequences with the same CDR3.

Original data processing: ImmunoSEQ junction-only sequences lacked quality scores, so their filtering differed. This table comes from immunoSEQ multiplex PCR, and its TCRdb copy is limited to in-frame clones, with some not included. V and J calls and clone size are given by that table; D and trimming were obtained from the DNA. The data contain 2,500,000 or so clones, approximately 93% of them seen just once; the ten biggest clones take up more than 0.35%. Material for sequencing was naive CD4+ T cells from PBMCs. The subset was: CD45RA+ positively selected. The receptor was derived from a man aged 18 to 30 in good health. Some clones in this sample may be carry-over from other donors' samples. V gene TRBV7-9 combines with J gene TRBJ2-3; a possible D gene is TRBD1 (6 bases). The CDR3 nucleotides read TGTGCCAGCAGCCTCGACAGGTCCACAGATACGCAGTATTTT. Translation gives CASSLDRSTDTQYF.